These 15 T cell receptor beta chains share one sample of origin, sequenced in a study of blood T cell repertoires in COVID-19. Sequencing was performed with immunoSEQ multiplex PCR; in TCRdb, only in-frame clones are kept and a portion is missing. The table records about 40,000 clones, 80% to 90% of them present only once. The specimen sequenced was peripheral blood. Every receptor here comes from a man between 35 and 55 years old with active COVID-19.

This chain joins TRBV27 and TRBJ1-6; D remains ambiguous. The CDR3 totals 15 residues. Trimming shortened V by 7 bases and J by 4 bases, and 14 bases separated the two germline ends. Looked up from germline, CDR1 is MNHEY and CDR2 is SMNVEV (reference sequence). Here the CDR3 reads CASKERGYYNSPLHF. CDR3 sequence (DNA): TGTGCCAGCAAAGAACGAGGGTATTATAATTCACCCCTCCACTTT.

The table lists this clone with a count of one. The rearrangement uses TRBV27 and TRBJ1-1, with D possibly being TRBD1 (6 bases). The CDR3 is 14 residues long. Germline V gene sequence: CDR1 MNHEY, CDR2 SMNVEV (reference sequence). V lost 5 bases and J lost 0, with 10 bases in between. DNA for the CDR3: TGTGCCAGCAGTCGCAGGGGAATGAACACTGAAGCTTTCTTT. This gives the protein CASSRRGMNTEAFF.

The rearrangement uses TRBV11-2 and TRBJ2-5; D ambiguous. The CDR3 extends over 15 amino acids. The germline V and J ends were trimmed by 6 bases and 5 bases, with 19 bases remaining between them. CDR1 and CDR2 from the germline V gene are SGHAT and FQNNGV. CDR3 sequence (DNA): TGTGCCAGCAGAGAAGAACAGTCGTCGTACGAGACCCAGTACTTC. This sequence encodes CASREEQSSYETQYF.

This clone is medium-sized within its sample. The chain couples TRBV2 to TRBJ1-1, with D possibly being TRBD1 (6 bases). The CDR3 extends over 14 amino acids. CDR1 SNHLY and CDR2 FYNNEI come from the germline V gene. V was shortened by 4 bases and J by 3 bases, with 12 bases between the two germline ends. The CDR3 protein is CASSAQGRDTEAFF. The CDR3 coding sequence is TGTGCCAGCAGTGCACAGGGAAGGGACACTGAAGCTTTCTTT.

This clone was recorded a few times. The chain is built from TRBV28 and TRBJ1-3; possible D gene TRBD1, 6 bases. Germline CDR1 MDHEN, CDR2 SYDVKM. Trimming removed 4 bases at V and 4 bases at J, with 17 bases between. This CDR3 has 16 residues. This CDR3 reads CASSSPGDEGGNTIYF. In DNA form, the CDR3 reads TGTGCCAGCAGTTCACCAGGGGACGAAGGGGGAAACACCATATATTTT.

DNA of the CDR3: TGTGCCAGCAGTTTCGGGACTAGCGGGAGCTCCTACGAGCAGTACTTC. This sequence encodes CASSFGTSGSSYEQYF. The chain has TRBV28 and TRBJ2-7; TRBD2 matches at 14 bases. The CDR3 contains 16 residues. CDR1 and CDR2 (germline): MDHEN, SYDVKM. The V segment lost 3 bases and the J segment 0 bases; nucleotides outside the gene matches: 1. Filled out from reference TRBV28 and TRBJ2-7, the complete variable domain reads DVKVTQSSRYLVKRTGEKVFLECVQDMDHENMFWYRQDPGLGLRLIYFSYDVKMKEKGDIPEGYSVSREKKERFSLILESASTNQTSMYLCASSFGTSGSSYEQYFGPGTRLTVT.

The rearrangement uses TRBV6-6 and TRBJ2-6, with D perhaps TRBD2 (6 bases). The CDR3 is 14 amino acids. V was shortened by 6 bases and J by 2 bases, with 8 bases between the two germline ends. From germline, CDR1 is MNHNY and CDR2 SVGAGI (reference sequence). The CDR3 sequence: CASSPGAGANVLTF. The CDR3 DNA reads TGTGCCAGCAGCCCGGGGGCTGGGGCCAACGTCCTGACTTTC.

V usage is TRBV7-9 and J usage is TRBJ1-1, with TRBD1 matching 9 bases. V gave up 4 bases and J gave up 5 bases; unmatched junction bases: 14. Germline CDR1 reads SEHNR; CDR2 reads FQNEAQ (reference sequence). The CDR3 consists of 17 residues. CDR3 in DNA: TGTGCCAGCAGCTCCGCCTACCTCCACAGGGGGCGAACTGAAGCTTTCTTT. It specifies CASSSAYLHRGRTEAFF. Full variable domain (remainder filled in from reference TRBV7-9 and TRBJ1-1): DTGVSQNPRHKITKRGQNVTFRCDPISEHNRLYWYRQTLGQGPEFLTYFQNEAQLEKSRLLSDRFSAERPKGSFSTLEIQRTEQGDSAMYLCASSSAYLHRGRTEAFFGQGTRLTVV.

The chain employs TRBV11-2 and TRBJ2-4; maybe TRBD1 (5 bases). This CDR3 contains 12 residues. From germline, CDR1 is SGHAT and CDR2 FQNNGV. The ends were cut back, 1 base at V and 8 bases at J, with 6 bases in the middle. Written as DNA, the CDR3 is TGTGCCAGCAGCTTAGCCAGGGACATTCAGTACTTC. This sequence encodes CASSLARDIQYF.

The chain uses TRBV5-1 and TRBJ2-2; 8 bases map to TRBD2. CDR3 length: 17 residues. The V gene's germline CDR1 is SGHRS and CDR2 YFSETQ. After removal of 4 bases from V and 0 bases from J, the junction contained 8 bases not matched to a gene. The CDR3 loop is CASSPPGLGANTGELFF. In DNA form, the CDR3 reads TGCGCCAGCAGCCCCCCGGGACTAGGAGCGAACACCGGGGAGCTGTTTTTT.

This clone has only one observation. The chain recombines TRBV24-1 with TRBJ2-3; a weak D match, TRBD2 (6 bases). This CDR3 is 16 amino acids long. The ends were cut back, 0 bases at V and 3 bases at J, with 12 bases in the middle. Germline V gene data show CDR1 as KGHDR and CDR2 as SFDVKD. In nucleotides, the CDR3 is TGTGCCACCAGTGATTTGGCTTGGGCGGGAACAGATACGCAGTATTTT. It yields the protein CATSDLAWAGTDTQYF.

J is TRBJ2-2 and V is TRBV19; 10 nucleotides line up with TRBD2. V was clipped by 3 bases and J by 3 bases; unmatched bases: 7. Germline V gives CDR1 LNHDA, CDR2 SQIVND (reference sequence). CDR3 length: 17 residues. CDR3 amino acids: CASSMRGGLADTGELFF. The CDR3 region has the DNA TGTGCCAGTAGTATGAGGGGAGGACTAGCGGACACCGGGGAGCTGTTTTTT.

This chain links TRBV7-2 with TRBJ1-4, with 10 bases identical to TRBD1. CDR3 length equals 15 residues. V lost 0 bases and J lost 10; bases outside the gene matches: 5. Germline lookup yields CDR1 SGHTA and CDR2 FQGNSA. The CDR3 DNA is TGTGCCAGCAGCTTAGCCGCCGGGACAGGGGTAAAACTGTTTTTT. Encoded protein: CASSLAAGTGVKLFF.

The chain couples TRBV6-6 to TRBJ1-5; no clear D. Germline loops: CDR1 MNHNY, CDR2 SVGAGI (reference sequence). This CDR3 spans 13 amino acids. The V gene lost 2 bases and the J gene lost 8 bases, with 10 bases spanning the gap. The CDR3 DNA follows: TGTGCCAGCAGTTACATGCAGGAGGAGCCCCAGCATTTT. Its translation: CASSYMQEEPQHF.

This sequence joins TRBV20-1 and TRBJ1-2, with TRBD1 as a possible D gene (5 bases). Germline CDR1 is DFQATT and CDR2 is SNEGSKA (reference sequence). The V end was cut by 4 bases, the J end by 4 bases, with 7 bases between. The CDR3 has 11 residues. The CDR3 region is CSATGPYGYTF. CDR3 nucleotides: TGCAGTGCTACAGGGCCCTATGGCTACACCTTC.